This TCR beta chain was profiled in a study of CD8 T cells in Susac syndrome (dated by TCRdb to about 2019). The study in broad terms: Of the Susac syndrome patients who were sequenced, roughly 8 were in clinical remission while about six had clinically active disease. At blood withdrawal, Susac syndrome patients were therapy-naive, treated with corticosteroids (with IVIg additionally given to some), or treated with IVIg alone. Whether CD8+ T cell activation and differentiation in Susac syndrome was antigen driven was tested using repertoire sequencing.

Peripheral blood CD8+ and CD4+ T cells from healthy donors, Susac syndrome patients and multiple sclerosis patients were profiled using high-throughput TCR beta sequencing. Susac syndrome patients met recently defined diagnostic criteria for definite or probable disease. Bulk CD8+ and CD4+ T cells were purified by magnetic negative isolation, whereas CD8+ TEMRA cells were enriched by FACS. Blood was collected in EDTA tubes and processed within 24 hours, with PBMCs isolated through density gradient centrifugation. PBMCs intended for TCR sequencing were frozen in liquid nitrogen and were later thawed in a 37 degrees C water bath. The sorted or isolated CD4+, CD8+ and CD8+ TEMRA cells had a purity of 90% or higher. RNA was extracted using the RNeasy kit, and about 0.45 to 1 ug of the RNA was reverse transcribed with random hexamers. The immunoSEQ multiplex PCR assay, covering 54 Vbeta and 13 Jbeta segments, was used to amplify TCR beta CDR3 regions. Bias from PCR amplification was corrected by using a synthetic template baseline for primer optimization and for computational correction. In the original analysis: Only productive sequences were kept, with reads annotated to V, D and J genes according to IMGT and analyzed in immunoSEQ Analyzer. Clonality was computed as one minus Shannon entropy normalized by log2 of the number of productive unique sequences. For each patient and control, public and private clones were evaluated among the 100 most prevalent clones. Susac-specific clones were defined as absent from healthy and MS cohorts, 850 to 1,300 published viral clones and other ImmuneACCESS disease sequences. TCRdb redid the processing of the public reads, applying fastp at Q25 and MiXCR, and retained in-frame beta chains. Rows with a matching CDR3 protein are joined into one entry that keeps the most common DNA and genes. The V and J calls were not made by the authors but by TCRdb's processing. The sample records about 210,000 distinct CDR3 sequences, 94% of which are singletons. 0.15% of the sample belongs to the ten largest clones.

Trimming removed 5 bases from V and 5 bases from J, leaving 21 bases between the germline ends. CDR1 and CDR2 (DFQATT, SNEGSKA) derive from the germline V gene (reference sequence). The CDR3 spans 16 residues, from the cysteine through the phenylalanine. CDR3 DNA is the only sequence kept; it has 48 bases, read in frame from the first base. This clonotype was found once. Its target antigen remains unknown. Base qualities are not recorded, but no much larger clone differs from it by a single base. One read alone is weak evidence. Study-wide conclusions, independent of this receptor: The study acknowledged that relatively few individuals were included in the TCR sequencing and HLA analysis. The CD4+ T cell repertoire of patients with Susac syndrome showed no detectable clonal expansion.

The chain was built from TRBV20-1 and TRBJ2-2; the D gene could be either TRBD1 or TRBD2, each agreeing at 5 bases. What was sequenced was CD4+ T cells from PBMCs. The source is a human donor with Susac syndrome. CDR3 protein: CSARSEFGALTGELFF. The nucleotide sequence reads as follows: TGCAGTGCTCGTTCCGAATTCGGGGCCTTAACCGGGGAGCTGTTTTTT.